Described below is a single TCR beta chain sequence and its context. These data belong to a study of blood T cell repertoires in COVID-19. Study-level background: Material from acute and convalescent COVID-19 was sourced from the United States, Italy and Spain. T cells, B-cell-depleted T cells, or PBMCs provided the cDNA or gDNA that served as material.

Here immunoSEQ multiplex PCR was the method, and the copy in TCRdb shows in-frame clones only, minus some. The table includes about 440,000 clones, roughly 87% detected once. Recovered participants had two consecutive negative NP/OP PCR tests, healthcare professional clearance, or symptom resolution. V dropped 7 bases and J dropped 7; count of bases not matched to a gene: 18. The CDR3 loop spans 17 amino acids. CDR1 and CDR2 from the germline V gene are SGHAT and FQNNGV. This sequence joins TRBV11-2 and TRBJ1-2; 10 bases line up with TRBD1. Sequenced: PBMCs or T cells enriched from blood (not recorded which). The receptor's source is a young man who had recovered from COVID-19. The CDR3 sequence: CASTRLGQGPTTGGYTF. As DNA, the CDR3 is TGTGCCAGCACCCGCTTGGGACAGGGGCCAACCACGGGTGGCTACACCTTC.